The 30 T cell receptor beta chains below were found in one sample sequenced in a study of T-cell reconstitution after alpha-beta-depleted transplantation in children. Unique molecular identifiers were incorporated when the TCRbeta library was constructed. TCRdb re-called the PCR reads with MiXCR, one entry per CDR3 protein. Of nearly 550,000 distinct CDR3 sequences in the sample, about 17% were seen once. Sequences were derived from PBMCs from the stem cell graft donor, sampled from the stem cell graft. The receptor set was obtained from a human donor who donated a stem cell graft to a child with acute lymphoblastic leukemia.

This chain links TRBV3-1 with TRBJ2-1, with 9 bases fitting TRBD2. The CDR3 spans 19 residues. Per germline, CDR1 LGHDT and CDR2 YNNKEL (reference sequence). J lost 0 bases, V lost 4 bases, and 13 bases had no gene match. The CDR3 here is CASSPKDVAGASSYNEQFF. In DNA form, the CDR3 reads TGTGCCAGCAGCCCGAAGGATGTAGCGGGGGCTAGCTCCTACAATGAGCAGTTCTTC.

The chain uses TRBV5-1 and TRBJ2-1; D remains unclear. Trimming took off 3 bases at V and 0 bases at J, with 16 bases between the two ends. CDR3 length: 17 amino acids. CDR1 and CDR2 from the germline V gene are SGHRS and YFSETQ. This chain's CDR3 is CASSWVGSSFSYNEQFF. The DNA of the CDR3 is TGCGCCAGCAGCTGGGTCGGCAGCAGTTTCTCCTACAATGAGCAGTTCTTC.

The rearrangement links TRBV5-1 to TRBJ2-7, with D perhaps being TRBD1 or TRBD2 (5 bases each). CDR3 length: 15 amino acids. Germline CDR1 and CDR2: SGHRS and YFSETQ. The V and J ends lost 0 bases and 5 bases respectively, with 15 bases between them. CDR3 sequence (DNA): TGCGCCAGCAGCTTGGTAGGTAGGCTGGGGGACGAGCAGTACTTC. Its protein is CASSLVGRLGDEQYF.

Only a few counts were recorded for this clonotype. The chain combines TRBV20-1 with TRBJ2-1; a possible D gene is TRBD1 (5 bases). Germline V lookup: CDR1 DFQATT, CDR2 SNEGSKA (reference sequence). V lost 3 bases and J lost 2, with 17 bases in between. The CDR3 sequence is 16 residues long. The CDR3 sequence is CSASRQGGRPYNEQFF. CDR3 sequence (DNA): TGCAGTGCTAGTCGCCAGGGCGGTCGACCCTACAATGAGCAGTTCTTC.

This clonotype has just a few counts. CDR3 region: CASGKGWETQYF. The CDR3, as DNA: TGTGCCAGCGGAAAGGGGTGGGAGACCCAGTACTTC. The V gene is TRBV12-3 or TRBV12-4, the J gene TRBJ2-5; tentative D call: TRBD1 (5 bases). This CDR3 contains 12 residues. V was trimmed by 8 bases and J by 5 bases, leaving 12 bases between them.

The chain joins TRBV12-3 or TRBV12-4 to TRBJ2-7, with TRBD2 matching 13 bases. V dropped 8 bases and J dropped 6; count of bases not matched to a gene: 7. The CDR3 loop spans 14 amino acids. The CDR3 region is CASHSGLAGSEQYF. The CDR3 DNA reads TGTGCCAGCCATTCGGGACTAGCGGGATCCGAGCAGTACTTC.

This clonotype turned up a few times. The chain is built from TRBV24-1 and TRBJ2-5; 8 nucleotides line up with TRBD1. Germline assignment: CDR1 KGHDR and CDR2 SFDVKD. The V segment lost 3 bases and the J segment 3 bases; nucleotides outside the gene matches: 5. The CDR3 is 15 amino acids. CDR3 DNA sequence: TGTGCCACCAGTGATGGACAGGGAGGTAAAGAGACCCAGTACTTC. Translated, it gives CATSDGQGGKETQYF.

The rearrangement joins TRBV13 to TRBJ2-7; no clear D gene. The V gene lost 2 bases and the J gene lost 6 bases, with 11 bases spanning the gap. Germline CDR1 PRHDT, CDR2 FYEKMQ (reference sequence). The CDR3 sequence is 13 residues long. This chain's CDR3 is CASSLKSALEQYF. CDR3 DNA: TGTGCCAGCAGCTTAAAGTCGGCACTCGAGCAGTACTTC.

As for this clonotype: At one end the junction does not follow the germline gene, possibly because of a read error. The V call is TRBV4-2, the J call TRBJ2-1; a weak D match, TRBD1 (5 bases). The CDR3 length is 15 residues. In germline, CDR1 is LGHNA, CDR2 YNFKEQ. The CDR3 bases are TGTGCCAGCAGCCAAGATGTTTCTTTTGCAGGGTGGAGTCACTTC. Its translation is CASSQDVSFAGWSHF.

The CDR3 loop is CASRENSFF. The CDR3 region has the DNA TGTGCCAGCAGGGAAAACAGCTTCTTT. The chain has TRBV7-4 and TRBJ1-1; D remains unclear. This CDR3 region has 9 residues. V gave up 6 bases and J gave up 14 bases, with 10 bases separating them. Germline CDR1 reads SGHVT; CDR2 reads SQSDAQ.

The gene calls are TRBV20-1 and TRBJ2-1, with TRBD1 identical over 7 bases. Germline CDR1 reads DFQATT; CDR2 reads SNEGSKA (reference sequence). The CDR3 runs 11 residues. DNA for the CDR3: TGCAGCCGGACAGGTAACAATGAGCAGTTCTTC. It specifies CSRTGNNEQFF.

The chain recombines TRBV18 with TRBJ1-5, with a tentative D call TRBD1 (5 bases). The CDR3 is 15 residues long. The germline V and J ends were trimmed by 3 bases and 1 base, with 10 bases remaining between them. Germline V CDR1 and CDR2: KGHSH, LQKENI. CDR3 bases: TGTGCCAGCTCACCGGGCAGGGAGAGCAATCAGCCCCAGCATTTT. It yields the protein CASSPGRESNQPQHF.

This clonotype was seen only a few times. The chain carries TRBV10-3 and TRBJ2-7; TRBD2 aligns across 7 bases. Trimming took 8 bases from V and 0 from J; bases not matched to a gene: 13. The CDR3 spans 16 residues. The germline V gene has CDR1 ENHRY and CDR2 SYGVKD. CDR3 residues: CAIGAGDDRVSYEQYF. In DNA form, the CDR3 reads TGTGCCATCGGTGCGGGAGACGATCGGGTCTCCTACGAGCAGTACTTC.

A few counts support this clonotype. This rearrangement joins TRBV19 to TRBJ2-7, with D possibly matching TRBD2 (6 bases). With 8 bases removed from V and 1 base from J, the gap between germline ends came to 12 bases. The CDR3 is 13 amino acids. The germline gives CDR1 LNHDA, CDR2 SQIVND (reference sequence). CDR3 region: CASRPGTSYEQYF. In DNA, the CDR3 is TGTGCCAGTCGGCCGGGGACTTCCTACGAGCAGTACTTC.

This clonotype was seen only a few times. The chain couples TRBV12-3 or TRBV12-4 to TRBJ2-3; a possible D gene is TRBD2 (6 bases). V shed 6 bases and J shed 6 bases, with 10 bases lying between them. This CDR3 region has 12 residues. For the CDR3, the DNA is TGTGCCAGCAGGGTGGCGGGGGATACGCAGTATTTT. It encodes CASRVAGDTQYF.

The V gene is TRBV6-5, the J gene TRBJ2-7; TRBD1 matches at 9 bases. Trimming cost V 0 bases and J 7 bases; bases outside gene matches: 10. This CDR3 is 16 amino acids long. Germline lookup yields CDR1 MNHEY and CDR2 SVGAGI. The CDR3 reads CASSYSTGQGWWEQYF. For the CDR3, the DNA is TGTGCCAGCAGTTACTCGACGGGACAGGGATGGTGGGAGCAGTACTTC.

This clonotype came up a few times. The rearrangement uses TRBV14 and TRBJ2-5, with D unclear. The CDR3 runs to 13 residues. Germline assignment: CDR1 SGHDN and CDR2 FVKESK. V was trimmed by 0 bases and J by 7 bases, leaving 9 bases between them. This CDR3 reads CASSQDSPRTQYF. CDR3 DNA sequence: TGTGCCAGCAGCCAAGATTCACCAAGGACCCAGTACTTC. The variable domain in full, with the rest retrieved from reference TRBV14 and TRBJ2-5, is EAGVTQFPSHSVIEKGQTVTLRCDPISGHDNLYWYRRVMGKEIKFLLHFVKESKQDESGMPNNRFLAERTGGTYSTLKVQPAELEDSGVYFCASSQDSPRTQYFGPGTRLLVL.

This clonotype was detected only a few times. V gene TRBV20-1 combines with J gene TRBJ1-5, with D maybe TRBD1 (5 bases). This CDR3 comprises 14 residues. The germline V and J ends were trimmed by 3 bases and 3 bases, with 12 bases remaining between them. Germline V lookup: CDR1 DFQATT, CDR2 SNEGSKA (reference sequence). CDR3 sequence (DNA): TGCAGTGCTAGTTCCGGGGCCACCAATCAGCCCCAGCATTTT. This translates into CSASSGATNQPQHF.

Written as DNA, the CDR3 is TGTGCCAGCAGCTTGTCGCCCAGGGCTACCTATGGCTACACCTTC. This sequence encodes CASSLSPRATYGYTF. This chain links TRBV5-5 with TRBJ1-2; D might be TRBD1 (5 bases). V lost 1 base and J 4 bases, leaving 14 bases between the germline ends. The CDR3 is 15 residues long. The germline V gene encodes CDR1 SGHKS and CDR2 YYEKEE (reference sequence).

The chain uses TRBV29-1 and TRBJ2-7; D is perhaps TRBD1 (6 bases). Trimming cost V 2 bases and J 5 bases, with 22 bases left between them. This CDR3 comprises 16 residues. Germline V CDR1 and CDR2: SQVTM, ANQGSEA. CDR3 protein: CSVESPVQGSLHEQYF. DNA for the CDR3: TGCAGCGTTGAAAGCCCAGTCCAGGGGAGTCTCCACGAGCAGTACTTC.

The chain recombines TRBV6-4 with TRBJ1-1, with D possibly matching TRBD1 (5 bases). Per the germline V gene, CDR1 is MRHNA and CDR2 is SNTAGT. The CDR3 loop spans 14 amino acids. V was pared by 6 bases and J by 7 bases, with 18 bases between. DNA for the CDR3: TGTGCCAGCAGCATGGGGGGGAGTGATTTTGAAGCTTTCTTT. As protein: CASSMGGSDFEAFF.

In its sample, this clonotype was seen a few times. This chain uses TRBV21-1 with TRBJ1-2. TRBV21-1 is tagged as a pseudogene. The CDR3 extends over 16 amino acids. DNA for the CDR3: TGTGCCAGCAGCACCCAAGGAAAGGGAGGAATATATGGCTACACCTTC. Its translation: CASSTQGKGGIYGYTF.

V usage is TRBV29-1 and J usage is TRBJ1-1, with D perhaps matching TRBD1 (5 bases). CDR1 is SQVTM and CDR2 is ANQGSEA in the germline V gene. This CDR3 spans 12 amino acids. The CDR3 sequence is CTVGGWDTEAFF. In DNA form, the CDR3 reads TGCACCGTCGGGGGTTGGGACACTGAAGCTTTCTTT.

There are a few counts of this clonotype. The chain uses TRBV12-3 or TRBV12-4 and TRBJ1-3; D is undetermined. V lost 6 bases and J lost 2, with 5 bases in between. This CDR3 comprises 12 residues. For the CDR3, the DNA is TGTGCCAGCAGCCGGGCTGGAAACACCATATATTTT. Translated, it gives CASSRAGNTIYF.

This clonotype was detected only a few times. J is TRBJ2-7 and V is TRBV5-1, with 10 bases matching TRBD2. This CDR3 is built from 15 residues. Germline assignment: CDR1 SGHRS and CDR2 YFSETQ. The ends lost 4 bases at V and 4 bases at J; junction bases unmatched: 8. CDR3 sequence (DNA): TGCGCCAGCAGCCCCGGCCAGCGGGAGGGTTACGAGCAGTACTTC. This translates into CASSPGQREGYEQYF.

This chain links TRBV5-1 with TRBJ2-1, with 7 nucleotides matching TRBD1. J lost 5 bases, V lost 2 bases, and 4 bases had no gene match. This CDR3 is 14 amino acids long. CDR1 and CDR2 from the germline V gene are SGHRS and YFSETQ. Here the CDR3 DNA reads TGCGCCAGCAGCTTTGGGACAGACCACAATGAGCAGTTCTTC. As protein: CASSFGTDHNEQFF.

Many counts were recorded for this clonotype. The junction departs from germline at one end; a sequencing error may be responsible. The chain joins TRBV4-1 to TRBJ2-7, with D hard to call. The length of the CDR3 is 13 residues. CDR1 and CDR2 from the germline V gene are MGHRA and YSYEKL. Written as DNA, the CDR3 is TGTGCCAGCAGCCAAGTCGGGTCCTACGAGCAGTACTTC. Its protein is CASSQVGSYEQYF.

This clonotype was seen only a few times. The V call is TRBV12-3 or TRBV12-4, the J call TRBJ2-2; a weak D match, TRBD1 (5 bases). Trimming took 2 bases from V and 6 from J, leaving 10 bases between them. The CDR3 spans 14 residues. For the CDR3, the DNA is TGTGCCAGCAGTTTATCTCCAGGGTCCGGGGAGCTGTTTTTT. Residues: CASSLSPGSGELFF.

This chain joins TRBV6-5 and TRBJ2-3; the D is unclear. The CDR3 sequence is 14 residues long. CDR1 is MNHEY and CDR2 is SVGAGI in the germline V gene. V was pared by 2 bases and J by 0 bases, with 6 bases between. As DNA, the CDR3 is TGTGCCAGCAGTTACACCTACAGCACAGATACGCAGTATTTT. This encodes CASSYTYSTDTQYF.

This clonotype has a handful of counts. V is TRBV5-1 and J is TRBJ1-1, with 7 bases aligning to TRBD1. V lost 0 bases and J lost 3; bases outside the gene matches: 14. The length of the CDR3 is 18 residues. Per the germline V gene, CDR1 is SGHRS and CDR2 is YFSETQ. The DNA for the CDR3 is TGCGCCAGCAGCTTGGCCGAGCGACTGAGGGGGCCGGACACTGAAGCTTTCTTT. Translated, it gives CASSLAERLRGPDTEAFF. Variable domain in full (rest from reference TRBV5-1 and TRBJ1-1): KAGVTQTPRYLIKTRGQQVTLSCSPISGHRSVSWYQQTPGQGLQFLFEYFSETQRNKGNFPGRFSGRQFSNSRSEMNVSTLELGDSALYLCASSLAERLRGPDTEAFFGQGTRLTVV.